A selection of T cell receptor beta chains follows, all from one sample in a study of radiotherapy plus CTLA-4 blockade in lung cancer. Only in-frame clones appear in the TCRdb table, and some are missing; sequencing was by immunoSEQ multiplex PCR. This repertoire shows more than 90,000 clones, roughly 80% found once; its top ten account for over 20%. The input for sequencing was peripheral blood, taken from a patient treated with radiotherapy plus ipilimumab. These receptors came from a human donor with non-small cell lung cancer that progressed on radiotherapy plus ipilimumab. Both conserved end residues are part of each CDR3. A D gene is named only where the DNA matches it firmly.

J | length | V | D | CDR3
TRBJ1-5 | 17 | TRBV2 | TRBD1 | CASSENFGTGDNQPQHF
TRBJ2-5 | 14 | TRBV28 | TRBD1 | CASTETGGRETQYF
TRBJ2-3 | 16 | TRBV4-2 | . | CASSQEARRAGDTQYF
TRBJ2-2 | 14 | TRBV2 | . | CASSGLRGYGELFF
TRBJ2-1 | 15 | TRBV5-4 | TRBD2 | CASSLGTRSYNERFF
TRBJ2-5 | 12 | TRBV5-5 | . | CASSWDQETQYF
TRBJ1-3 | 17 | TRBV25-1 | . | CASSESPARGMGNTIYF
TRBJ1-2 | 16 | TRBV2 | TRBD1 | CASSRDRAAVTNGYTF
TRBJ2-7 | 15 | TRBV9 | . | CASSGGQGFSYEQYF
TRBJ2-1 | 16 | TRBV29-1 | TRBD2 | CSAGLAGGENRNEQFF
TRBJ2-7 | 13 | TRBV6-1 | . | CATSWDAWYEQYF
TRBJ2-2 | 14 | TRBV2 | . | CASREITGLGELFF